This TCR beta chain was sequenced during a study of blood T cells in healthy people across ages. CDR3 length: 15 amino acids. In germline, CDR1 is LGHNA, CDR2 YSLEER. Trimming left V 4 bases short and J 7 bases short, with 14 bases between. Primed by a sample-barcoded 5' primer and a J-beta primer mix, a second PCR proceeded for roughly 6 to 12 cycles. TCRdb re-derived calls from the 5' RACE reads in MiXCR, one entry per CDR3 protein. The sample includes about 290,000 distinct CDR3 sequences, roughly 27% of them seen just once. This TCR derives from a woman aged 70-85 years in good health. The chain recombines TRBV4-3 with TRBJ1-6; D perhaps matches TRBD1 (6 bases). The specimen sequenced was blood. This chain's CDR3 is CASSREGGGNSPLHF. Written as DNA, the CDR3 is TGCGCCAGCAGCCGGGAAGGGGGTGGAAATTCACCCCTCCACTTT.